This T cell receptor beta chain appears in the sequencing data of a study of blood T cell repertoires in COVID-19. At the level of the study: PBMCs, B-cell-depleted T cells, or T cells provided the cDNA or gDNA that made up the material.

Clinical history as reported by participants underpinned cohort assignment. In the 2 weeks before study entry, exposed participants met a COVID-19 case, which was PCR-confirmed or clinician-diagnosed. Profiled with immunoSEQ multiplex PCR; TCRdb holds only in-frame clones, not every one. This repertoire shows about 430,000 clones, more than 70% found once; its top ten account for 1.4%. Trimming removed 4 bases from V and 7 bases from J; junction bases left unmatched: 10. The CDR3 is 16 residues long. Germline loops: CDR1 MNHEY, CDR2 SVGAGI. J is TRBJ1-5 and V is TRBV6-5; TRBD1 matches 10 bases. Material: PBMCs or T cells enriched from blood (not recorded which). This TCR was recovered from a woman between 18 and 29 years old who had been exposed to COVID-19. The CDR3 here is CASSSLLGTGEQPQHF. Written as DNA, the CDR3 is TGTGCCAGCAGTTCCTTACTCGGGACAGGGGAACAGCCCCAGCATTTT.